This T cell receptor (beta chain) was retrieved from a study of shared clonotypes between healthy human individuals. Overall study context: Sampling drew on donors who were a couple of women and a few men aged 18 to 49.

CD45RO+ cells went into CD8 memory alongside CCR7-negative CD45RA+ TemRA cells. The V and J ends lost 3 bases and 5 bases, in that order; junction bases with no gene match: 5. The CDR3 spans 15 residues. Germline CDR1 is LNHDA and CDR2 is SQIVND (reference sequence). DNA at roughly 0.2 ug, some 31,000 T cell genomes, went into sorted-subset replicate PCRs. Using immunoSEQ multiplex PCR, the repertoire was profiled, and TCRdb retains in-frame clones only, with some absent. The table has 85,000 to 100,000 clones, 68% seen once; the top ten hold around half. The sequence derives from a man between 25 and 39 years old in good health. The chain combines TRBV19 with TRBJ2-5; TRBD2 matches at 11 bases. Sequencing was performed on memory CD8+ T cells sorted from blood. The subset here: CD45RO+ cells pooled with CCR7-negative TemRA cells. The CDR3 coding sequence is TGTGCCAGTAGTATTTCTAGCGGGAGGTGGGAGACCCAGTACTTC. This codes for CASSISSGRWETQYF.